Reported below is one TCR beta chain. The V and J ends lost 3 bases and 8 bases respectively, with 5 bases between them. Germline lookup yields CDR1 MNHEY and CDR2 SMNVEV (reference sequence). The CDR3 length is 10 residues. The data were obtained in a study of blood T cell repertoires in COVID-19. Clones were read by immunoSEQ multiplex PCR, and TCRdb kept only the in-frame ones, dropping some. The data contain roughly 330,000 clones, around 87% of them singletons. Sequenced sample: PBMCs or T cells enriched from blood (not recorded which). V usage is TRBV27 and J usage is TRBJ2-7; no firm D call. The receptor comes from a woman aged 25 to 45 who had recovered from COVID-19. The CDR3 DNA is TGTGCCAGCAGTTTGCAGAAGCAGTACTTC. This translates into CASSLQKQYF.